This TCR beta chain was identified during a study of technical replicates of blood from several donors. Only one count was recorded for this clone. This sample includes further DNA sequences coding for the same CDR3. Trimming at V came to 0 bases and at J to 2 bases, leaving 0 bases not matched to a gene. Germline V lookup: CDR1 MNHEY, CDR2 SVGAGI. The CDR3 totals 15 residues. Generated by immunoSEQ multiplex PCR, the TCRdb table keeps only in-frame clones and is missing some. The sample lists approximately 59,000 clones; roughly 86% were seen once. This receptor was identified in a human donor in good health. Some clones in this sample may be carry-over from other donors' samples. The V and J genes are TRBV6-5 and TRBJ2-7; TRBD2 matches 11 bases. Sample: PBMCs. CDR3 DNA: TGTGCCAGCAGTTACTCACTAGCGGGAGCCTACGAGCAGTACTTC. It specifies CASSYSLAGAYEQYF.